This T cell receptor beta chain was sequenced for a study of cytomegalovirus exposure and HLA in healthy donors. PCR used 60 Vbeta primers and 13 Jbeta primers. Data came from immunoSEQ multiplex PCR; TCRdb stores just in-frame clones and leaves some out. The sample shows about 130,000 clones, 80% of them seen only once. Trimming took off 7 bases at V and 4 bases at J, with 20 bases between the two ends. The CDR3 is 15 amino acids. From germline, CDR1 is SQVTM and CDR2 ANQGSEA. This clone was seen more than once but under ten times. The sample comprised PBMCs. This clonotype was obtained from a man aged 25-45 years in good health. The chain links TRBV29-1 to TRBJ2-1, with D unclear. The CDR3 sequence: CSAPPSEDYYNEQFF. CDR3 nucleotides: TGCAGCGCCCCCCCGAGCGAGGATTATTACAATGAGCAGTTCTTC.